This TCR beta chain was sequenced for a study of low-dose radiotherapy and immunotherapy resistance in tumors. On the study more broadly: Patients were treated with intravenous nivolumab at 240 mg every two weeks and were also dosed with ipilimumab at 1 mg/kg every six weeks.

The germline V gene has CDR1 LNHNV and CDR2 YYDKDF (reference sequence). Trimming shortened V by 0 bases and J by 1 base, and 6 bases separated the two germline ends. The CDR3 length is 15 residues. First-strand cDNA relied on TRAV- and TRBV-specific primers spanning alpha and beta chains. Amplification of TCRs used a constant-region primer and V-primer adapter for roughly 21 PCR cycles. TCRdb redid the calling of the reads with MiXCR, one entry per CDR3 protein. The data show nearly 60,000 distinct CDR3 sequences, about 25% seen once. This clonotype was seen repeatedly, ten times or more. The sample's time point: after trial treatment. As for treatment: LDRT plus nivolumab, ipilimumab, low-dose cyclophosphamide and aspirin (RACIN trial).

The chain has TRBV15 and TRBJ2-2; D gene ambiguous. Material: PBMCs, obtained after low-dose radiotherapy plus immunotherapy. This sequence originates from a male donor with prostate cancer. The CDR3 coding sequence is TGTGCCACCAGCAGAGATTTGAAGAACACCGGGGAGCTGTTTTTT. This sequence encodes CATSRDLKNTGELFF.